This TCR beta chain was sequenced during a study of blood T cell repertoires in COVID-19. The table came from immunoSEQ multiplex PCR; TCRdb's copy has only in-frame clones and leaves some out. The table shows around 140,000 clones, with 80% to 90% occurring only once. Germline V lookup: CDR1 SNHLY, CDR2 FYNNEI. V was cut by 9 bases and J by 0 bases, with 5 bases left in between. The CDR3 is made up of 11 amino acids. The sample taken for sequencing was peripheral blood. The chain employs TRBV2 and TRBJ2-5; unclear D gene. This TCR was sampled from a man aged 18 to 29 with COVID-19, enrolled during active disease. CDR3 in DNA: TGTGCCAGTCAGTACCAAGAGACCCAGTACTTC. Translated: CASQYQETQYF.